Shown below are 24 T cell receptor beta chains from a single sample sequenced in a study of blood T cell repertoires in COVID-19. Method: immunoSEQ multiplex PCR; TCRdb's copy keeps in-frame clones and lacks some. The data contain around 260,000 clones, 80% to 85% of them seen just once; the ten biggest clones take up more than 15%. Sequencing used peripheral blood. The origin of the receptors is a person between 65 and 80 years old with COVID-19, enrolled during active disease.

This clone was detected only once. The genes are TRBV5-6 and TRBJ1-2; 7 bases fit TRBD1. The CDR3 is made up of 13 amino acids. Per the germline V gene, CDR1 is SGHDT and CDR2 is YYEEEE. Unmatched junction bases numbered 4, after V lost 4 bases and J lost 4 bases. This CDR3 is CASSPDRVYGYTF. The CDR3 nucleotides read TGTGCCAGCAGCCCCGACAGGGTCTATGGCTACACCTTC.

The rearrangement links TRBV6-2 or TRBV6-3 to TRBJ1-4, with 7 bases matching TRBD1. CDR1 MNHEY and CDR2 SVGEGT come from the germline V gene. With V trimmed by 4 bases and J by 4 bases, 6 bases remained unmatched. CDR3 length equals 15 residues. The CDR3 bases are TGTGCCAGCAGTTCCCCGGGACAGATTAATGAAAAACTGTTTTTT. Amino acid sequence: CASSSPGQINEKLFF.

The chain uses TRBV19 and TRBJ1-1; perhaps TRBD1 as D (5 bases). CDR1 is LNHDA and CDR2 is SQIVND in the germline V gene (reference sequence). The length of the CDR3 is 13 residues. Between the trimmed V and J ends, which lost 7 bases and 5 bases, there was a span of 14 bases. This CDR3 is CASTQRGGTEAFF. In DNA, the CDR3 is TGTGCCAGTACGCAGCGCGGGGGTACTGAAGCTTTCTTT.

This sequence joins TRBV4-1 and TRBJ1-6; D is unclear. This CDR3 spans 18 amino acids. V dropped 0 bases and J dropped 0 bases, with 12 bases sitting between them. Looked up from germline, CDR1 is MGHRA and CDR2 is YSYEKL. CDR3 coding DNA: TGCGCCAGCAGCCAAGATTTGATGAGGGTCTCCTATAATTCACCCCTCCACTTT. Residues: CASSQDLMRVSYNSPLHF.

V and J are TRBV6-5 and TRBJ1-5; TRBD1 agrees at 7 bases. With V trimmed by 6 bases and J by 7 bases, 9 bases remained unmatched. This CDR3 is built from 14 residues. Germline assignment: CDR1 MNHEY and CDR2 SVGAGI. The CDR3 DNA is TGTGCCAGCAGCCCGACAGGGAAAGTCCAGCCCCAGCATTTT. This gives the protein CASSPTGKVQPQHF.

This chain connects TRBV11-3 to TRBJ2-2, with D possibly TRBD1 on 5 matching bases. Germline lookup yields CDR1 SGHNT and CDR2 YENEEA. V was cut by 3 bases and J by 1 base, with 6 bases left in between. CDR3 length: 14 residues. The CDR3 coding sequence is TGTGCCAGCAGCTTTACAGGGAACACCGGGGAGCTGTTTTTT. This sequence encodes CASSFTGNTGELFF.

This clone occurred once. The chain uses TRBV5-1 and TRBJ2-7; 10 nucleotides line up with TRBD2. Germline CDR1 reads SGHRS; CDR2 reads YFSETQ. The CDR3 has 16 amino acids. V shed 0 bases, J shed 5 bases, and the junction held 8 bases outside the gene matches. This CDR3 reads CASSLGASGSINEQYF. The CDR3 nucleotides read TGCGCCAGCAGCTTGGGGGCTAGCGGGAGCATTAACGAGCAGTACTTC.

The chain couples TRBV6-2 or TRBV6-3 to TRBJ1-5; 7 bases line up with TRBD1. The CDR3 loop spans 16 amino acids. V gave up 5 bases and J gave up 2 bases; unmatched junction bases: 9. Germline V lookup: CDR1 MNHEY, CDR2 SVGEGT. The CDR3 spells CASSDRQGFGNQPQHF. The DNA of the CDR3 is TGTGCCAGCAGTGATCGACAGGGTTTCGGCAATCAGCCCCAGCATTTT.

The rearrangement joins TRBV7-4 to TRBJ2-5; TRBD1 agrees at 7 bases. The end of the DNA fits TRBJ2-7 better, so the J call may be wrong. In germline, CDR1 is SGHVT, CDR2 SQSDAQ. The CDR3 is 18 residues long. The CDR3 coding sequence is TGTGCCAGCAGCCCCAGACAGGGATCAGAATCGGTCCTCTACGAGCAGTACTTC. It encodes CASSPRQGSESVLYEQYF.

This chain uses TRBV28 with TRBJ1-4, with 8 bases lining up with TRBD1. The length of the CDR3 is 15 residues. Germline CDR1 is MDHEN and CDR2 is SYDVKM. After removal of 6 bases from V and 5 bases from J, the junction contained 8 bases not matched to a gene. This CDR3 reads CASRNTGGLNEKLFF. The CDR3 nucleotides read TGTGCCAGCAGAAATACAGGGGGACTGAATGAAAAACTGTTTTTT.

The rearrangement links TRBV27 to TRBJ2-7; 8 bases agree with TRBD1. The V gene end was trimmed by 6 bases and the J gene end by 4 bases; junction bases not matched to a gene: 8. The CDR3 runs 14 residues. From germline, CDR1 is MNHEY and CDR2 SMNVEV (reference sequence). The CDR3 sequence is CASRRGDRTYEQYF. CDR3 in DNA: TGTGCCAGCAGAAGGGGGGACAGGACGTACGAGCAGTACTTC.

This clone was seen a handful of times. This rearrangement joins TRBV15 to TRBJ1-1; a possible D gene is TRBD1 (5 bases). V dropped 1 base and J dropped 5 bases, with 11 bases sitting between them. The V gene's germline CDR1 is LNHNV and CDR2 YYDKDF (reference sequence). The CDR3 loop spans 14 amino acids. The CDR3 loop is CATSRVGAGTEAFF. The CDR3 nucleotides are TGTGCCACCAGCAGAGTAGGGGCTGGAACTGAAGCTTTCTTT.

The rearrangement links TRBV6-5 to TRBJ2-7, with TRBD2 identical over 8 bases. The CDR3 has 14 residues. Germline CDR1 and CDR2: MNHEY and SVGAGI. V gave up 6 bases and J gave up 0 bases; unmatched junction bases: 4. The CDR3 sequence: CASRFGTSSYEQYF. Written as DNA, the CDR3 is TGTGCCAGCAGATTCGGGACTAGCTCCTACGAGCAGTACTTC.

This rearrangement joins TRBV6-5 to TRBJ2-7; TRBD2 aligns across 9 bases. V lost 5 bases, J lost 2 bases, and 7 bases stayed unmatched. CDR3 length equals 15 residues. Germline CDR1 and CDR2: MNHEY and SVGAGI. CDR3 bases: TGTGCCAGCAGTCCTGAGGCGGGAGGGGCCTACGAGCAGTACTTC. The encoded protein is CASSPEAGGAYEQYF.

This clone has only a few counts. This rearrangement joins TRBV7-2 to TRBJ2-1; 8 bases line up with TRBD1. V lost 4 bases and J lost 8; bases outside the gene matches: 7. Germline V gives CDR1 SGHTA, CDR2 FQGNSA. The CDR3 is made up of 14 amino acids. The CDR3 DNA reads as TGTGCCAGCAGCTCCCGGACAGGGAACGATGAGCAGTTCTTC. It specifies CASSSRTGNDEQFF.

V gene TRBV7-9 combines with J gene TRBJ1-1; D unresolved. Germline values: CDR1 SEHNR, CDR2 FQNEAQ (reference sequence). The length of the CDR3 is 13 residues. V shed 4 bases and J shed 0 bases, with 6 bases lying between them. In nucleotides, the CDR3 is TGTGCCAGCAGCTCACTAATGAACACTGAAGCTTTCTTT. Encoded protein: CASSSLMNTEAFF.

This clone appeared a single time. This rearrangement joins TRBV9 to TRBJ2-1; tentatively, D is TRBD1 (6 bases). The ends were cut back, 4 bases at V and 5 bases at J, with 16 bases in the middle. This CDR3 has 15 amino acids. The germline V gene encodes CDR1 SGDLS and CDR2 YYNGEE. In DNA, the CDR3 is TGTGCCAGCAGCATAACCGGGACAAACCACAATGAGCAGTTCTTC. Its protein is CASSITGTNHNEQFF.

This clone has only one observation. CDR3 residues: CASSLSSGNQPQHF. For the CDR3, the DNA is TGTGCCAGTAGTCTCTCCAGCGGCAATCAGCCCCAGCATTTT. V gene TRBV19 combines with J gene TRBJ1-5; no reliable D call. The V gene lost 5 bases and the J gene lost 2 bases, with 10 bases spanning the gap. This CDR3 comprises 14 residues. Germline lookup yields CDR1 LNHDA and CDR2 SQIVND (reference sequence).

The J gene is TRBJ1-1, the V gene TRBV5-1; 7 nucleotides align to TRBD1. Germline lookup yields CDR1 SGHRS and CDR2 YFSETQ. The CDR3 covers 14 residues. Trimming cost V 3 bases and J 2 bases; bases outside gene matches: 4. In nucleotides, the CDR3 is TGCGCCAGCAGCTGGGACAGCTTCAACACTGAAGCTTTCTTT. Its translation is CASSWDSFNTEAFF.

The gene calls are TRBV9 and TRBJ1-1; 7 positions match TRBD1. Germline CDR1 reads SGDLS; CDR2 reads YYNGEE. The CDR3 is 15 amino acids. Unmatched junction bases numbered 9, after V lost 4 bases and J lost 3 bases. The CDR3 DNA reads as TGTGCCAGCAGCTTCCGTCCGGGACAGTACACTGAAGCTTTCTTT. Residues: CASSFRPGQYTEAFF.

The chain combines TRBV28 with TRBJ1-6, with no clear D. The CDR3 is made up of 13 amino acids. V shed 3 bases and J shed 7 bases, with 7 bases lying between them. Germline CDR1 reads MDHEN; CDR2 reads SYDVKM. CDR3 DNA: TGTGCCAGCAGTTTGTCGGAGAATTCACCCCTCCACTTT. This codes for CASSLSENSPLHF.

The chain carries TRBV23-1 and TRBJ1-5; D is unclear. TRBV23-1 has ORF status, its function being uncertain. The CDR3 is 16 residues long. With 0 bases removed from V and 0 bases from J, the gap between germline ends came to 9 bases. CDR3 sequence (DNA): TGCGCCAGCAGTCAATCGGGAGGTCTTAGCAATCAGCCCCAGCATTTT. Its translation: CASSQSGGLSNQPQHF.

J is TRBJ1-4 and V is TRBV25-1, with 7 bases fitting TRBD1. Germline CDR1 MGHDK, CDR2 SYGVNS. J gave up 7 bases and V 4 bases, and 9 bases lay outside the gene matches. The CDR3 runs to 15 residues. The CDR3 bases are TGTGCCAGCAGTGTGCCCGGGACAGTGGGTGAAAAACTGTTTTTT. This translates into CASSVPGTVGEKLFF.

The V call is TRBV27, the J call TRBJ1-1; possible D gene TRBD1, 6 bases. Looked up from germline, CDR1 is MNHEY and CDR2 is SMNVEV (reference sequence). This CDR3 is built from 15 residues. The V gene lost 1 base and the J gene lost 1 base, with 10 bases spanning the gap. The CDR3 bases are TGTGCCAGCAGTTTATTGGGGGCTGGGAACACTGAAGCTTTCTTT. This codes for CASSLLGAGNTEAFF.